This T cell receptor (beta chain) was sequenced in a study of blood T cell repertoires in COVID-19 (dated by TCRdb to about 2020). Regarding the complete study: Collaborator samples came from the United States, Italy and Spain and covered acute and convalescent phases of COVID-19. Subjects who had been exposed to COVID-19, were actively infected with it, or had recovered from it provided the deeply sampled blood TCRbeta repertoires that made up the dataset. Where HLA class I and class II types were available, the types were taken from metadata supplied by the sample provider, not from assay-based typing. The material from the prospective study consisted of cDNA or gDNA derived from T cells, B-cell-depleted T cells, or PBMCs. The samples were drawn from two sources: the first 160 participants of the ongoing ImmuneRACE study, and approximately 1,300 subjects contributed by 6 global collaborators. A freely available public database, intended as a resource for researchers studying the immune response to SARS-CoV-2, is where the repertoires were released. A de-identified subject ID, COVID-19 status, age in years and sex were almost always included in the sample metadata. Study-wide conclusions, independent of this receptor: How much clinical and demographic metadata was included differed by source and by participant, and the metadata was provided uncurated.

V lost 1 base and J lost 5 bases; the stretch between them is 13 bases long. According to the germline V gene, CDR1 reads SGHRS and CDR2 reads YFSETQ. The CDR3 runs 15 amino acids, cysteine and phenylalanine included. Of the read, only the CDR3 DNA is kept; its 45 bases are in frame from base 1. Comments on this clone: What antigen it recognizes has not been identified. Base qualities are missing; no much larger clone stands one base away.

The collaborating institutions used their own protocols to collect whole blood in K2EDTA tubes. For TCRbeta analysis, collaborator samples were shipped as frozen whole blood, as isolated PBMCs, or as DNA extracted from either sample type. TCRbeta CDR3 regions were amplified from genomic DNA using the immunoSEQ Assay, a bias-controlled multiplex PCR. As for how the authors treated the data: Within the assay, amplification of reference gene primers was used to estimate how many nucleated cells each sample contained. To quantify the absolute abundance of each unique TCRbeta CDR3 rearrangement, sequence reads were collapsed and filtered. For each sample, productive Simpson clonality was calculated as the square root of Simpson's diversity index over productive rearrangements. The immuneACCESS repertoire file appears here via TCRdb, limited to in-frame rearrangements. These files lack a portion of the clones; in checked studies, under half of the deficit traces to unresolved V genes, and the cause of the others is not known. The DNA was the basis for D and trimming; V, J and clone size are from that table. Counted in this sample were about 250,000 clones; roughly 86% of them appeared once. Clones ranked in the top ten supply approximately 0.8% of the sample.

The sequence came from a young woman with acute or convalescent COVID-19. The sequence is built from TRBV5-1 and TRBJ2-1, and the D gene may be TRBD1, 5 bases matching. Sequenced sample: peripheral blood. The nucleotide sequence is given as TGCGCCAGCAGCTTGCTCCCGACAGTTAACAATGAGCAGTTCTTC. Translated, this is CASSLLPTVNNEQFF.